This T cell receptor beta chain was identified during a study of blood T cell repertoires in COVID-19. Study as a whole: PBMCs, B-cell-depleted T cells, or T cells were the source of the cDNA or gDNA that made up the material.

Germline lookup yields CDR1 MNHEY and CDR2 SVGAGI. The CDR3 is made up of 14 amino acids. V lost 8 bases to trimming and J lost 4 bases; unmatched junction nucleotides: 7. TCRdb's copy holds only in-frame clones and misses some; the assay was immunoSEQ multiplex PCR. Of approximately 34,000 clones in the sample, roughly 92% were seen once. Input material: peripheral blood. The chain carries TRBV6-5 and TRBJ1-4, with TRBD1 identical over 7 bases. The receptor comes from a man between 60 and 75 years old with acute or convalescent COVID-19. Here the CDR3 reads CASGRDRFNEKLFF. In DNA form, the CDR3 reads TGTGCCAGCGGGCGGGACAGATTTAATGAAAAACTGTTTTTT.